One and the same sample provided the 11 T cell receptor beta chains below, sequenced in a study of T-cell memory formation after mild COVID-19. TCRdb reprocessed the 5' RACE reads with MiXCR, giving one entry per CDR3 protein. The table shows hundreds of thousands of distinct CDR3 sequences, with roughly 15% occurring only once. The sequenced sample was PBMCs or a T cell subset sorted from them (not recorded which). The receptors originated from a man aged 18 to 29 who had mild COVID-19 (a few samples of this study predate the infection). Cell type and time point are not known.

The chain employs TRBV5-1 and TRBJ2-7, with 10 bases identical to TRBD1. Germline CDR1 is SGHRS and CDR2 is YFSETQ. The V segment lost 1 base and the J segment 5 bases; nucleotides outside the gene matches: 6. The CDR3 has 15 amino acids. The CDR3 here is CASSLFGQGEDEQYF. CDR3 nucleotide sequence: TGCGCCAGCAGCTTGTTCGGACAGGGGGAGGACGAGCAGTACTTC.

A few counts support this clonotype. This CDR3 is CASSKGQSFSYEQYF. The CDR3, as DNA: TGTGCCAGCAGTAAGGGACAGAGTTTCTCCTACGAGCAGTACTTC. This chain connects TRBV12-3 or TRBV12-4 to TRBJ2-7, with TRBD1 matching 7 bases. This CDR3 spans 15 amino acids. After removal of 5 bases from V and 0 bases from J, the junction contained 7 bases not matched to a gene.

This clonotype was seen a handful of times. The V and J genes are TRBV7-2 and TRBJ2-6; 7 bases are a match to TRBD1. The CDR3 totals 15 residues. CDR1 SGHTA and CDR2 FQGNSA come from the germline V gene. With 5 bases clipped from V and 2 bases from J, the junction kept 3 bases outside the gene matches. In DNA, the CDR3 is TGTGCCAGCAGCCCCGGACAGGCTGGGGCCAACGTCCTGACTTTC. It yields the protein CASSPGQAGANVLTF.

This clonotype showed up many times. This chain joins TRBV2 and TRBJ2-5, with D possibly TRBD2 on 6 matching bases. This CDR3 has 14 residues. V lost 2 bases and J 5 bases, leaving 12 bases between the germline ends. Germline V gives CDR1 SNHLY, CDR2 FYNNEI. CDR3 bases: TGTGCCAGCAGTGAAAGGAGGGAGCGGGAGACCCAGTACTTC. Translating it yields CASSERRERETQYF.

The V and J genes are TRBV11-2 and TRBJ2-7; D gene uncertain. The CDR3 loop spans 11 amino acids. The V gene lost 8 bases and the J gene lost 6 bases, with 11 bases spanning the gap. Germline V gene lookup returns CDR1 SGHAT and CDR2 FQNNGV. The CDR3 sequence: CASARGAEQYV. CDR3 DNA: TGTGCCAGCGCTAGAGGAGCCGAGCAGTACGTC.

CDR3 in DNA: TGCAGTGCTAGACGGGACAGGAATCAGCCCCAGCATTTT. Translated: CSARRDRNQPQHF. V usage is TRBV20-1 and J usage is TRBJ1-5, with TRBD1 matching 8 bases. The CDR3 covers 13 residues. J was trimmed by 4 bases and V by 2 bases; bases with no gene match: 1. Germline loops: CDR1 DFQATT, CDR2 SNEGSKA (reference sequence).

Ten or more counts support this clonotype. This CDR3 is CASSMGGPADTQYF. CDR3 DNA sequence: TGCGCCAGCAGCATGGGGGGGCCGGCAGATACGCAGTATTTT. V is TRBV5-1 and J is TRBJ2-3, with D perhaps matching TRBD2 (7 bases). V lost 4 bases to trimming and J lost 4 bases, with 13 bases between them. CDR3 size: 14 residues. Per germline, CDR1 SGHRS and CDR2 YFSETQ.

In this sample, this clonotype turned up a few times. The V gene is TRBV3-1, the J gene TRBJ2-7; TRBD2 aligns across 13 bases. This CDR3 is 17 amino acids long. CDR1 is LGHDT, CDR2 YNNKEL, per germline (reference sequence). Losses at the gene ends were 5 bases for V and 4 bases for J; bases not matched to a gene: 11. The CDR3 loop is CASSIRTSGGLVYEQYF. The CDR3 DNA is TGTGCCAGCAGCATACGGACTAGCGGGGGATTAGTGTACGAGCAGTACTTC.

This clonotype was detected a few times. The chain joins TRBV7-2 to TRBJ2-2, with TRBD2 matching over 8 bases. This CDR3 spans 15 amino acids. The V gene end was trimmed by 10 bases and the J gene end by 3 bases; junction bases not matched to a gene: 10. Germline lookup yields CDR1 SGHTA and CDR2 FQGNSA. The DNA of the CDR3 is TGTGCCACCAGACGGGGGGGCGAGGACACCGGGGAGCTGTTTTTT. The encoded protein is CATRRGGEDTGELFF.

The chain recombines TRBV6-5 with TRBJ2-3; 11 bases fit TRBD1. V trimming: 5 bases; J trimming: 0 bases; junction bases outside the gene matches: 4. Germline V gene sequence: CDR1 MNHEY, CDR2 SVGAGI. The CDR3 runs to 16 residues. The CDR3 DNA reads as TGTGCCAGCAGTCGGACAGGGGGCGTAAGCACAGATACGCAGTATTTT. Translated, it gives CASSRTGGVSTDTQYF.

This clonotype was seen more than once but under ten times. The V and J genes are TRBV5-1 and TRBJ2-5; a possible D gene is TRBD1 (5 bases). Germline V lookup: CDR1 SGHRS, CDR2 YFSETQ. Trimming shortened V by 1 base and J by 0 bases, and 7 bases separated the two germline ends. CDR3 size: 14 residues. CDR3 sequence: CASSLTGNQETQYF. The CDR3 region has the DNA TGCGCCAGCAGCTTGACAGGAAACCAAGAGACCCAGTACTTC.